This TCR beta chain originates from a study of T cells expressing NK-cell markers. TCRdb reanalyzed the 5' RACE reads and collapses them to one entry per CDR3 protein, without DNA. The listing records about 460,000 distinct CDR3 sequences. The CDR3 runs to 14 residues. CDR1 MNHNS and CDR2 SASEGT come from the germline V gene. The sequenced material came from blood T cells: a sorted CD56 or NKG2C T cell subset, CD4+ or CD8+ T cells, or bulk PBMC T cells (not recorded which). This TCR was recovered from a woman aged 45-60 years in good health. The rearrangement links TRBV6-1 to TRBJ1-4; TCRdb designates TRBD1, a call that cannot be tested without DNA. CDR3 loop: CASSDRGYGEKLFF.